This T cell receptor (beta chain) was recorded in a study of shared clonotypes between healthy human individuals. Points from the study as a whole: There were few donors, and this limited the genetic and exposure-history diversity represented.

V was cut by 4 bases and J by 4 bases, with 16 bases left in between. This CDR3 is built from 15 residues. Germline loops: CDR1 LNHDA, CDR2 SQIVND (reference sequence). The donor population consisted of healthy HIV-negative adults with no recent acute infections or vaccinations. Running of the assay took place at deep level. Data came from immunoSEQ multiplex PCR; TCRdb stores just in-frame clones and leaves some out. The data show 2 million to 2.5 million clones, less than 95% seen once. In the case of this clone: Its antigen is undetermined.

Sequenced material: naive CD4+ T cells from PBMCs. Subset defined: CD45RA+ positively selected. This receptor was identified in a man younger than 35 in good health. Some clones in this sample may be carry-over from other donors' samples. V gene TRBV19 combines with J gene TRBJ1-1; TRBD1 might be the D (6 bases). The CDR3 spells CASSTYRTEPTEAFF. CDR3 nucleotide sequence: TGTGCCAGTAGTACGTACCGGACAGAGCCCACTGAAGCTTTCTTT. The full variable domain, with the rest looked up from reference TRBV19 and TRBJ1-1, is DGGITQSPKYLFRKEGQNVTLSCEQNLNHDAMYWYRQDPGQGLRLIYYSQIVNDFQKGDIAEGYSVSREKKESFPLTVTSAQKNPTAFYLCASSTYRTEPTEAFFGQGTRLTVV.